This section outlines one T cell receptor (beta chain) sequence together with its context. V was shortened by 2 bases and J by 6 bases, with 8 bases between the two germline ends. The germline CDR1 and CDR2 sequences are KGHSH and LQKENI. The CDR3 loop spans 13 amino acids. The data derive from a study of control samples from healthy donors and cancer patients. Measured with immunoSEQ multiplex PCR; TCRdb has only the in-frame clones, and not every one. The sample carries around 230,000 clones, roughly 94% recorded once. Sequencing was carried out using blood. The clonotype comes from a man aged 50 to 59 in good health. This sequence joins TRBV18 and TRBJ2-1; no clear D. The CDR3 region has the DNA TGTGCCAGCTCACCAAGTTCGTCCAATGAGCAGTTCTTC. Protein sequence: CASSPSSSNEQFF.